This T cell receptor (beta chain) stems from a study of CD8+ T cells in alopecia areata. Study at large: Administration of oral tofacitinib to treated patients was at 5 to 10 mg twice daily. Whole-study results and caveats: Higher clonality than in normal scalp was seen in lesional scalp, especially alopecia totalis/universalis. Scalp sequencing also captures normal skin's resident alphabeta T cells.

Regarding this clone: Its antigen remains unknown.

Following RNA extraction, reverse transcription yielded cDNA that acted as the sequencing template. Method: immunoSEQ multiplex PCR; TCRdb's copy keeps in-frame clones and lacks some. This table has 200,000 to 250,000 clones, approximately 61% appearing once. Both peripheral blood and punch biopsies of lesional scalp skin were obtained from patients who had alopecia areata. The sequence derives from a human donor with alopecia areata. This specimen consisted of CD4+ T cells sorted from blood, obtained at week 0.

CDR3 sequence (DNA): TGTGCCAGCAGCCAAGTTGGCTTCGGGTCCGGGGAGCTGTTTTTT. Protein product: CASSQVGFGSGELFF. This chain links TRBV14 with TRBJ2-2, with unresolved D. The CDR3 runs to 15 residues. Deletions cut 1 base from V and 6 bases from J, with 12 bases between. Germline V gives CDR1 SGHDN, CDR2 FVKESK.